These 5 T cell receptor beta chains share one sample of origin, sequenced in a study of OX40 agonist ivuxolimab in advanced cancers. Generated by immunoSEQ multiplex PCR, the TCRdb table keeps only in-frame clones and is missing some. The sample has roughly 65,000 clones; roughly 84% are singletons. The sequencing here drew on CD4+ or CD8+ T cells sorted from blood, taken in a trial of the OX40 agonist ivuxolimab. These receptors all stem from an adult with an advanced solid tumor such as melanoma, head and neck, liver or kidney cancer.

The chain carries TRBV9 and TRBJ2-7, with D uncertain. Germline V gives CDR1 SGDLS, CDR2 YYNGEE. V dropped 0 bases and J dropped 3 bases, with 19 bases sitting between them. The CDR3 runs 17 residues. The CDR3 reads CASSVGVDNLLLYEQYF. CDR3 DNA sequence: TGTGCCAGCAGCGTAGGTGTAGACAACTTACTCCTCTACGAGCAGTACTTC.

The chain has TRBV18 and TRBJ1-2, with D perhaps matching TRBD1 (6 bases). This CDR3 contains 14 residues. CDR1 and CDR2 (germline): KGHSH, LQKENI. V lost 3 bases and J 6 bases, leaving 14 bases between the germline ends. The CDR3 loop reads CASSPLRQEDGYTF. CDR3 sequence (DNA): TGTGCCAGCTCACCCCTTCGACAGGAGGATGGCTACACCTTC. Filled out from reference TRBV18 and TRBJ1-2, the complete variable domain reads NAGVMQNPRHLVRRRGQEARLRCSPMKGHSHVYWYRQLPEEGLKFMVYLQKENIIDESGMPKERFSAEFPKEGPSILRIQQVVRGDSAAYFCASSPLRQEDGYTFGSGTRLTVV.

This chain links TRBV5-1 with TRBJ2-7; 8 bases line up with TRBD1. The CDR3 runs to 21 residues. With 3 bases clipped from V and 0 bases from J, the junction kept 23 bases outside the gene matches. CDR1 and CDR2 (germline): SGHRS, YFSETQ. CDR3: CASSSPPRTGSLTLSSYEQYF. In DNA form, the CDR3 reads TGCGCCAGCAGCTCGCCTCCACGGACAGGGTCCCTCACACTGAGCTCCTACGAGCAGTACTTC.

The gene calls are TRBV10-3 and TRBJ2-7, with 9 bases lining up with TRBD2. Germline-derived CDR1 and CDR2 are ENHRY and SYGVKD. The CDR3 consists of 14 residues. Losses at the gene ends were 6 bases for V and 6 bases for J; bases not matched to a gene: 9. CDR3 residues: CAIRVGGGVREQYF. In DNA form, the CDR3 reads TGTGCCATCAGGGTCGGCGGGGGGGTACGCGAGCAGTACTTC.

A remark on this clone: Germline and junction disagree at one end, which may indicate a read error. In the same sample, other DNA sequences code for this CDR3. This chain connects TRBV6-1 to TRBJ1-2; no firm D call. Germline V lookup: CDR1 MNHNS, CDR2 SASEGT. This CDR3 has 11 residues. In DNA, the CDR3 is TGCGCCACTGAGACCGGTAATGGCTACACCTTC. Translating it yields CATETGNGYTF.